The present TCR beta chain was sequenced within a study of a mutant IDH1 vaccine in newly diagnosed glioma. Clones were read by immunoSEQ multiplex PCR, and TCRdb kept only the in-frame ones, dropping some. The table records 88,000 or so clones, approximately 85% of them present only once. In the case of this clone: Its antigen is as yet unknown.

The germline V and J ends were trimmed by 6 bases and 3 bases, with 12 bases remaining between them. Germline-derived CDR1 and CDR2 are SNHLY and FYNNEI. This CDR3 has 14 amino acids. Time point here: week 23, last vaccination. Vaccinated patients received 300 ug of mutant IDH1 20-mer peptide per dose, with topical imiquimod. The clonotype comes from a man younger than 45 with glioma. Some clones in this sample may be carry-over from other donors' samples. The material was PBMCs, obtained from a glioma patient whose treatment included an IDH1 peptide vaccine. The rearrangement uses TRBV2 and TRBJ1-5; D might be TRBD1 (6 bases). CDR3 nucleotide sequence: TGTGCCAGCAGCCGAACAGGGAACAATCAGCCCCAGCATTTT. Its protein is CASSRTGNNQPQHF.